The 19 T cell receptor beta chains below come from one sample, sequenced in a study of monozygotic twins with inflammatory bowel disease (dated by TCRdb to about 2019). Receptor amplification or capture employed 5' RACE. Data came from an Illumina HiSeq 2500. One entry per CDR3 protein sequence results from the TCRdb reprocessing of the reads, with DNA left out. This sample's table contains about 130,000 distinct CDR3 sequences. Over 1% of the sample rests with the top ten. Material: blood. Receptors originate from a human donor with ulcerative colitis or Crohn's disease, or a healthy co-twin of an affected twin (not recorded which).

This chain links TRBV20-1 with TRBJ1-6; TCRdb gives TRBD1 as the D gene, but with no DNA this cannot be confirmed. Germline V gene sequence: CDR1 DFQATT, CDR2 SNEGSKA (reference sequence). CDR3 length equals 16 residues. CDR3 residues: CSARAHVGQGSSPLHF.

J is TRBJ2-1 and V is TRBV10-3; TCRdb indicates TRBD2, and absent DNA this call remains unverified. From germline, CDR1 is ENHRY and CDR2 SYGVKD. The CDR3 spans 17 residues. The CDR3 reads CAIRGTSEVKTYNEQFF.

The CDR3 here is CASSPDYEQYF. V is TRBV7-9 and J is TRBJ2-7. Germline loops: CDR1 SEHNR, CDR2 FQNEAQ (reference sequence). The length of the CDR3 is 11 residues.

This rearrangement joins TRBV4-2 to TRBJ2-7; the TCRdb call, TRBD2, lacks DNA for checking. This CDR3 has 15 amino acids. Germline V CDR1 and CDR2: LGHNA, YNFKEQ. The CDR3 sequence is CASSPNPLAGDEQYF.

V usage is TRBV7-3 and J usage is TRBJ2-1; the D call of TRBD1 rests on TCRdb alone, since no DNA is present to check it. This CDR3 contains 15 residues. Germline V lookup: CDR1 SGHTA, CDR2 FQGTGA. The CDR3 loop is CASSLVGGDHNEQFF.

The J gene is TRBJ1-5, the V gene TRBV7-9; the D call of TRBD1 rests on TCRdb alone, since no DNA is present to check it. Germline lookup yields CDR1 SEHNR and CDR2 FQNEAQ (reference sequence). This CDR3 spans 16 amino acids. This CDR3 reads CASSLGTADSNQPQHF.

The chain employs TRBV5-1 and TRBJ2-1. The CDR3 consists of 16 residues. Germline values: CDR1 SGHRS, CDR2 YFSETQ. The CDR3 spells CASSLGSESSYNEQFF.

V is TRBV5-1 and J is TRBJ2-5. The CDR3 has 15 residues. Germline V CDR1 and CDR2: SGHRS, YFSETQ. The CDR3 loop reads CASSPTTLNQETQYF. Looking up the rest from reference TRBV5-1 and TRBJ2-5 gives the full variable domain: KAGVTQTPRYLIKTRGQQVTLSCSPISGHRSVSWYQQTPGQGLQFLFEYFSETQRNKGNFPGRFSGRQFSNSRSEMNVSTLELGDSALYLCASSPTTLNQETQYFGPGTRLLVL.

The chain couples TRBV30 to TRBJ2-2. The CDR3 contains 15 residues. CDR1 and CDR2 from the germline V gene are GTSNPN and SVGIG (reference sequence). The CDR3 spells CAWSVGRANTGELFF. Based on the CDR3 plus reference TRBV30 and TRBJ2-2, the full variable domain is SQTIHQWPATLVQPVGSPLSLECTVEGTSNPNLYWYRQAAGRGLQLLFYSVGIGQISSEVPQNLSASRPQDRQFILSSKKLLLSDSGFYLCAWSVGRANTGELFFGEGSRLTVL.

The V gene is TRBV5-1, the J gene TRBJ2-1; checking the TCRdb D call of TRBD2 is not possible without DNA. The CDR3 totals 16 residues. Germline V lookup: CDR1 SGHRS, CDR2 YFSETQ. CDR3 sequence reads: CASSLAGSGSIDEQFF.

CDR3 amino acids: CAWRWTGRATEAFF. The chain employs TRBV30 and TRBJ1-1. The germline V gene has CDR1 GTSNPN and CDR2 SVGIG (reference sequence). This CDR3 is 14 amino acids long.

This chain links TRBV10-2 with TRBJ2-7; the TCRdb call, TRBD2, lacks DNA for checking. This CDR3 contains 14 residues. Germline CDR1 reads WSHSY; CDR2 reads SAAADI. CDR3 residues: CASPGAGGRYEQYF.

The chain couples TRBV10-3 to TRBJ2-1; TCRdb gives TRBD2 as the D gene, but with no DNA this cannot be confirmed. The CDR3 extends over 19 amino acids. The germline V gene has CDR1 ENHRY and CDR2 SYGVKD. CDR3 protein: CAISEPATSGHNSYNEQFF.

CDR3 region: CASSYARTRFTYEQYF. The chain is built from TRBV6-5 and TRBJ2-7; as DNA is missing, the TRBD2 call by TCRdb cannot be tested. CDR1 is MNHEY and CDR2 is SVGAGI in the germline V gene. This CDR3 contains 16 residues.

The genes are TRBV29-1 and TRBJ1-3. CDR1 and CDR2 from the germline V gene are SQVTM and ANQGSEA. This CDR3 region has 11 residues. The CDR3 sequence is CSVSSGNTIYF.

This chain joins TRBV9 and TRBJ2-1. The length of the CDR3 is 15 residues. Germline assignment: CDR1 SGDLS and CDR2 YYNGEE. CDR3: CASSVETSAYNEQLF.

The rearrangement links TRBV11-2 to TRBJ1-1; TCRdb designates TRBD1, a call that cannot be tested without DNA. Looked up from germline, CDR1 is SGHAT and CDR2 is FQNNGV. The CDR3 is made up of 15 amino acids. CDR3 region: CASSLGGQGNFEAFF.

This chain uses TRBV20-1 with TRBJ2-1. The CDR3 runs to 11 residues. Germline loops: CDR1 DFQATT, CDR2 SNEGSKA (reference sequence). The CDR3 region is CSAVRSNEQFF.

The V and J genes are TRBV7-9 and TRBJ2-5. The germline gives CDR1 SEHNR, CDR2 FQNEAQ (reference sequence). This CDR3 region has 11 residues. The CDR3 is CASTPHEVQYF.